This entry concerns a single T cell receptor (beta chain). There is no known antigen for this receptor. There are no base qualities to consult, and no much larger clone falls within one base. The CDR3, from cysteine to phenylalanine, totals 13 residues. Only the CDR3 portion is preserved as DNA: 39 bases, with reading frame beginning at the first base. For CDR1 and CDR2, the germline V gene lists SGHVS and FNYEAQ. The germline ends are 10 bases apart after V is trimmed by 2 bases and J by 8 bases. The time point label for this specimen denotes: after dendritic cell vaccination, including at tumor progression/relapse. Patients were selected on the basis of adequate residual fresh-frozen tumor tissue and more than two years of available survival data. An isocitrate dehydrogenase mutation was not carried by any of the glioblastoma patients, although molecular status was otherwise variable. PBMC were collected before vaccination, two weeks after the third vaccination, and at tumor progression if tumor progression occurred. The Qiagen DNeasy Blood extraction Kit was used for extraction of genomic DNA.

This sample is part of a study of glioma-infiltrating T cells after dendritic cell vaccination (dated by TCRdb to about 2016). Regarding the complete study: Of the roughly 15 glioblastoma patients in the cohort, all drawn from Phase I and II dendritic cell vaccination trials, 9 were newly diagnosed and 6 had recurrent disease. TCR sequencing metrics, including TIL content and tumor-blood repertoire overlap, were correlated with survival after dendritic cell vaccination. To make the vaccine, monocyte-derived dendritic cells were cultured for seven to eight days with IL-4 and GM-CSF and then pulsed overnight with autologous tumor lysate. In glioblastoma patients vaccinated with dendritic cells, deep sequencing of TCR beta CDR3 regions served to measure tumor-infiltrating lymphocyte content and to compare repertoires between tumor and blood. Each patient got three intradermal injections of the dendritic cell vaccine, spaced at biweekly intervals, in the arm below the axilla. Autologous tumor lysate-pulsed dendritic cell vaccination was administered to the patients between the early 2000s and the early 2010s. Findings and caveats that apply to the study as a whole: Longer time to progression and overall survival after dendritic cell vaccination were predicted by higher estimated pretreatment TIL content. TCR clonality showed no direct relationship with survival, which suggests that a diverse polyclonal response may matter. The cohort was small and heterogeneous, only a few patients had full blood and tumor sets, and even fewer had initial-recurrent tumor pairs. The TCR overlap response model with three groups was called speculative and said to need prospective validation.

Using the immunoSEQ assay, TCRB CDR3 regions were amplified from 1.5 to 2 micrograms of genomic DNA, or from all available DNA when less than that was on hand. The multiplex PCR employed 60 forward primers targeting TCR V beta segments and 13 reverse primers targeting J beta segments. Synthetic control templates were spiked into each sample at limiting dilution to estimate reads per starting template. Sequencing produced 87 bp reads on the Illumina HiSeq System. On the study's bioinformatics: PCR and sequencing errors were removed by a nearest neighbor algorithm that merged closely related sequences. TCR overlap was measured as the percentage of unique tumor TCR beta sequences also present in the same patient's peripheral blood. What TCRdb holds here is the immuneACCESS table cut down to in-frame rearrangements. Part of the clones is not present; checked against another copy, under half of the missing clones reflect an unresolved V gene, and the others are unexplained. V and J calls and clone size are copied from that table; D and trimming were computed from the DNA. Across this sample there are roughly 62,000 clones, with about four fifths seen only once. Of the sample, about a sixth falls within the top ten clones.

This receptor was taken from a human donor with glioblastoma. The rearrangement combines TRBV7-6 with TRBJ2-1, with no reliable assignment of the D segment. Sample: blood, taken after dendritic cell vaccination. The encoded CDR3 is CASSLPQTYEQFF. The nucleotide sequence is TGTGCCAGCAGCTTACCCCAGACATATGAGCAGTTCTTC.